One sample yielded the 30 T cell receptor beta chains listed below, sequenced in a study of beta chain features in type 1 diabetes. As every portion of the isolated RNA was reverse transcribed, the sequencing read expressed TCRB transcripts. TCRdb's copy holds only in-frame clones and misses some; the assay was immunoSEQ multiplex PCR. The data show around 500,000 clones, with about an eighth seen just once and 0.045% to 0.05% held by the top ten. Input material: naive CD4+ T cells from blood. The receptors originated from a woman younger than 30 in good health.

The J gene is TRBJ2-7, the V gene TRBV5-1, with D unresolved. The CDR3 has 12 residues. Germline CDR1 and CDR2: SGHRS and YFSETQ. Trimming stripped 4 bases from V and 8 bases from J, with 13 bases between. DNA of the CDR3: TGCGCCAGCAGCCCCGGACCCCCACAGCAGTACGTC. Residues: CASSPGPPQQYV.

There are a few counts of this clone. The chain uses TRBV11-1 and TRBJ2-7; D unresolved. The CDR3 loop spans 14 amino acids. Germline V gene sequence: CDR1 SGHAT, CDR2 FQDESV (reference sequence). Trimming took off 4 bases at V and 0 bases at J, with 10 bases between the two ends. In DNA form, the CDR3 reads TGTGCCAGCAGCTCAAGTAAGAGCTCCTACGAGCAGTACTTC. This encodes CASSSSKSSYEQYF.

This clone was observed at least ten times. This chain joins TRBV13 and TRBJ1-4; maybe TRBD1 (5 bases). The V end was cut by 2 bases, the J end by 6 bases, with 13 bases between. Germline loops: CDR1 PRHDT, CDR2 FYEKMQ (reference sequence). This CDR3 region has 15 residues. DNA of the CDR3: TGTGCCAGCAGCTTAAGCCGGGGCCGATATGAAAAACTGTTTTTT. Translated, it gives CASSLSRGRYEKLFF.

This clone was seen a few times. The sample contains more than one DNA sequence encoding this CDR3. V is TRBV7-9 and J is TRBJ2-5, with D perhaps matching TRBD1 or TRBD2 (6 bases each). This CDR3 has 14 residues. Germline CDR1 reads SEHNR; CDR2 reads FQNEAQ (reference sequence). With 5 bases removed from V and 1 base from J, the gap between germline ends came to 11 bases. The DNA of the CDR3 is TGTGCCAGCAGCCCGAGGGGGGTCCAAGAGACCCAGTACTTC. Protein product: CASSPRGVQETQYF.

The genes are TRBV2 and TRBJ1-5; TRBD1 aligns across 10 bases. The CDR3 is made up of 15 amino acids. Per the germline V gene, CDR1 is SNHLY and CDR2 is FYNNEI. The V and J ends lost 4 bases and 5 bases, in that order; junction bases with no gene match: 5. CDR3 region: CASSAGTGDYQPQHF. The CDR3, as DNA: TGTGCCAGCAGTGCCGGGACAGGGGACTATCAGCCCCAGCATTTT.

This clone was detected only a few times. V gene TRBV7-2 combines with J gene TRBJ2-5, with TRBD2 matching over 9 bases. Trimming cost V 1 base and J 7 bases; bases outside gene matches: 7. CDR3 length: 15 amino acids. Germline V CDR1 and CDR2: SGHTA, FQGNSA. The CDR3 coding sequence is TGTGCCAGCAGCTTAGTTAGCGGGAGTGAGAGGACCCAGTACTTC. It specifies CASSLVSGSERTQYF.

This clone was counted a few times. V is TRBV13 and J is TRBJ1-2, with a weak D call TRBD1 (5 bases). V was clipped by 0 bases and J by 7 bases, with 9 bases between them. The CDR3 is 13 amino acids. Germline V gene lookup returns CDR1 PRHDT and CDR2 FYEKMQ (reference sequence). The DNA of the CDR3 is TGTGCCAGCAGCTTAGGAGGGGCCACTGGCTACACCTTC. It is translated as CASSLGGATGYTF.

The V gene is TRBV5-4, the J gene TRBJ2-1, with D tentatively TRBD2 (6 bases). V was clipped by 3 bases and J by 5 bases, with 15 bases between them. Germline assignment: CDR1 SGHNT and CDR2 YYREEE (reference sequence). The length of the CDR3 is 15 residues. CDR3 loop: CASSSPGLTNNEQFF. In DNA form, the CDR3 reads TGTGCCAGCAGCTCGCCTGGACTAACCAACAATGAGCAGTTCTTC.

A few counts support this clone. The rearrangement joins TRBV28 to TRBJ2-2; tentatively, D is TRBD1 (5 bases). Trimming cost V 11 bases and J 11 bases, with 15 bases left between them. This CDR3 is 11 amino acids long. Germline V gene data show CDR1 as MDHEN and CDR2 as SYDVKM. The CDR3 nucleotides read TGTGCCGCTGCTGGGCAGGGCGAGCTGTTTTTT. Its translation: CAAAGQGELFF.

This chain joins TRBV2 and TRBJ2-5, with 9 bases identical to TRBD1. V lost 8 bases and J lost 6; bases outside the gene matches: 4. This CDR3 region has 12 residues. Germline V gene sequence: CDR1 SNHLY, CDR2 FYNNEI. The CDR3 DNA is TGTGCCAGCGGGGACAGGGAAAAGACCCAGTACTTC. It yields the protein CASGDREKTQYF.

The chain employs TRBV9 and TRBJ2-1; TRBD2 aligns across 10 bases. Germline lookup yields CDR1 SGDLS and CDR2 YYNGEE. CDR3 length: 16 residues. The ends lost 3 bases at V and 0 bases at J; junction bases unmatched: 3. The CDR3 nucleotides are TGTGCCAGCAGCGCAACTAGCGGGACCTCCTACAATGAGCAGTTCTTC. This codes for CASSATSGTSYNEQFF.

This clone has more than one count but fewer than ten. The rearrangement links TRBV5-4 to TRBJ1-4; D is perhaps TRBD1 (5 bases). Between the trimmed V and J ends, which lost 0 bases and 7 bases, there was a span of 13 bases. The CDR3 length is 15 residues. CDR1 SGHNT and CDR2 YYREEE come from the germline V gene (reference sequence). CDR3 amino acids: CASSLAGIGGEKLFF. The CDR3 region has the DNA TGTGCCAGCAGCTTGGCCGGGATTGGGGGTGAAAAACTGTTTTTT.

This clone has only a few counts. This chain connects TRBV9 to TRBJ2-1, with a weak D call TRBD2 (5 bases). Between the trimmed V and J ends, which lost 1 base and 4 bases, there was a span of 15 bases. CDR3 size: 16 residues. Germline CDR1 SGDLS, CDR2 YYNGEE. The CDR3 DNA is TGTGCCAGCAGCGTACGGTTAGCGACCAGATACAATGAGCAGTTCTTC. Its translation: CASSVRLATRYNEQFF.

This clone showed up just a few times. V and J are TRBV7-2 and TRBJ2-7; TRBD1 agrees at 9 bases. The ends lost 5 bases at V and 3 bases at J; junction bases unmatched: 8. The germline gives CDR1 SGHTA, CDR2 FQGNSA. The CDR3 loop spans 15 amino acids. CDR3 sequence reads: CASSGQGTPGYEQYF. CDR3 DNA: TGTGCCAGCAGCGGACAGGGGACCCCCGGCTACGAGCAGTACTTC.

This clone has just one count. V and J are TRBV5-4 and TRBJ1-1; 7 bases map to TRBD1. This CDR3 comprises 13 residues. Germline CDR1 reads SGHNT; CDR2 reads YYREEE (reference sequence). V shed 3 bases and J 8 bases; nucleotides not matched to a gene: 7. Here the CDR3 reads CASSSRDSLEAFF. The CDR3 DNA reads TGTGCCAGCAGCTCCCGGGACAGCCTGGAAGCTTTCTTT.

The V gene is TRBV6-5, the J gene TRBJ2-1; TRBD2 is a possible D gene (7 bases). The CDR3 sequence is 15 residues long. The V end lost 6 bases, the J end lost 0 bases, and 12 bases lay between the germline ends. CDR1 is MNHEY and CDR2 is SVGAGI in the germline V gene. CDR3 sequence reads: CASRDSGTSYNEQFF. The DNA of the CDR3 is TGTGCCAGCAGGGACAGCGGGACCTCCTACAATGAGCAGTTCTTC.

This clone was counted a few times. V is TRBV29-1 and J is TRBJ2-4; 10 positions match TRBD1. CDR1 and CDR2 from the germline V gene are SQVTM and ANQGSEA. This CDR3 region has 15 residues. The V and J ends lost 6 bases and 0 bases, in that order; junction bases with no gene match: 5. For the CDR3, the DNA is TGCAGCGTGGGGGACAGGGGAGGAGCCAAAAACATTCAGTACTTC. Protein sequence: CSVGDRGGAKNIQYF.

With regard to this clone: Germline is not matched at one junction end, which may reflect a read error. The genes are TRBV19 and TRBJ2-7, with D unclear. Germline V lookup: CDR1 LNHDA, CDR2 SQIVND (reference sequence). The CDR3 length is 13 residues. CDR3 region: CASSRPVRSGQYF. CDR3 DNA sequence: TGTGCCAGCAGTAGACCGGTCCGATCTGGGCAGTACTTC.

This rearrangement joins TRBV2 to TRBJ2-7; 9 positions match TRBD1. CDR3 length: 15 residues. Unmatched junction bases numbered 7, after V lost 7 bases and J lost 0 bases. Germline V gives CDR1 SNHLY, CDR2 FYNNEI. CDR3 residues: CASNRGRVSSYEQYF. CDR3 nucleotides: TGTGCCAGCAACAGGGGGCGCGTCAGCTCCTACGAGCAGTACTTC.

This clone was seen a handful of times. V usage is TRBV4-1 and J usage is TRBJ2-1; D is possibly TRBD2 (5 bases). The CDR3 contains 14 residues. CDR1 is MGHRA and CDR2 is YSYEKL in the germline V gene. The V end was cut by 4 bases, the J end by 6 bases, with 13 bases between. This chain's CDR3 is CASSLFRGVNEQFF. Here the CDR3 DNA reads TGCGCCAGCAGCCTCTTCCGGGGAGTCAATGAGCAGTTCTTC.

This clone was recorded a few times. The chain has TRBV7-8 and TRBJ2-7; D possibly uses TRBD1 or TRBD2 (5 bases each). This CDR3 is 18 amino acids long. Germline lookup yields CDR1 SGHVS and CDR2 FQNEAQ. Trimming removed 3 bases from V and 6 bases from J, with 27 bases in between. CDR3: CASSFLSVRDVKSAEQYV. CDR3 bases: TGTGCCAGCAGCTTCTTAAGCGTTAGGGACGTAAAATCTGCCGAGCAGTACGTC.

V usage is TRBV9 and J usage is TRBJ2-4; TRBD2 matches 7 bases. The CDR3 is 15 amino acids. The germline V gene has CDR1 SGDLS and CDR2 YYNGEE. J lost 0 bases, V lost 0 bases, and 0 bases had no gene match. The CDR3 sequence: CASSVAGGAKNIQYF. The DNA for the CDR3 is TGTGCCAGCAGCGTAGCGGGAGGAGCCAAAAACATTCAGTACTTC.

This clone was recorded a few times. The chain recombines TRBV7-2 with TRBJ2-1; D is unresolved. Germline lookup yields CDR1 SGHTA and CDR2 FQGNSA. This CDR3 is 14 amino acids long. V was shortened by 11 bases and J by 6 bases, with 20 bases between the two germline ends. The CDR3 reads CASTSMTLANEQFF. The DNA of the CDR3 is TGTGCCTCAACGTCCATGACACTCGCCAATGAGCAGTTCTTC.

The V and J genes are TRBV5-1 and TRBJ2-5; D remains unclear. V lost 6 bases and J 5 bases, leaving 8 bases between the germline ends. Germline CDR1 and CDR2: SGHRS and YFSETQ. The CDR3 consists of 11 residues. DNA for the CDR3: TGCGCCAGCACCCTCCTGGAGACCCAGTACTTC. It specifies CASTLLETQYF.

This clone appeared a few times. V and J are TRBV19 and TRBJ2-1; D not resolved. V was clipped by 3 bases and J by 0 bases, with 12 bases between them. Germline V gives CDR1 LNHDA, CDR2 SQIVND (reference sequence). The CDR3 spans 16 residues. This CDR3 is CASSISDWVSYNEQFF. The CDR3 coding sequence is TGTGCCAGTAGTATCTCCGACTGGGTCTCCTACAATGAGCAGTTCTTC.

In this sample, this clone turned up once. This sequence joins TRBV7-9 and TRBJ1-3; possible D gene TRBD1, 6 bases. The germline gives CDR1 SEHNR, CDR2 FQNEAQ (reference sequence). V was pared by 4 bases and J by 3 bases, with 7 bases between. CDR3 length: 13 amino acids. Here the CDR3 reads CASSSDSGNTIYF. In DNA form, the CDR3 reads TGTGCCAGCAGCTCGGACAGTGGAAACACCATATATTTT.

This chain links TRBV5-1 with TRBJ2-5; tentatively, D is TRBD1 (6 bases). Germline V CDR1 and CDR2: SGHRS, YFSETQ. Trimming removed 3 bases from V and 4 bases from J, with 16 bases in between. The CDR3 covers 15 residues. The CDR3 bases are TGCGCCAGCAGCTCTGGGGACACCGCCCGAGAGACCCAGTACTTC. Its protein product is CASSSGDTARETQYF. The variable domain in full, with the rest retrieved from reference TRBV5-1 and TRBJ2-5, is KAGVTQTPRYLIKTRGQQVTLSCSPISGHRSVSWYQQTPGQGLQFLFEYFSETQRNKGNFPGRFSGRQFSNSRSEMNVSTLELGDSALYLCASSSGDTARETQYFGPGTRLLVL.

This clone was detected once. CDR3 DNA sequence: TGTGCCAGCCAAGGACTAGCGGGGTACGAGCAGTACGTC. This codes for CASQGLAGYEQYV. This chain links TRBV2 with TRBJ2-7; 12 positions agree with TRBD2. CDR1 is SNHLY and CDR2 is FYNNEI in the germline V gene. V shed 8 bases, J shed 4 bases, and the junction held 3 bases outside the gene matches. CDR3 length: 13 amino acids.

CDR3 sequence (DNA): TGTGCCAGCAGCCCCATCAGGGATGGGTCCTACGAGCAGTACGTC. Its protein product is CASSPIRDGSYEQYV. The chain recombines TRBV2 with TRBJ2-7; tentative D call: TRBD1 (5 bases). Trimming stripped 6 bases from V and 1 base from J, with 16 bases between. In germline, CDR1 is SNHLY, CDR2 FYNNEI. This CDR3 is built from 15 residues.

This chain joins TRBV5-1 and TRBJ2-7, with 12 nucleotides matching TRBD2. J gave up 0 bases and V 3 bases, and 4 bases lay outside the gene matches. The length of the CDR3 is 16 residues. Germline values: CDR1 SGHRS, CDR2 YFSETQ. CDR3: CASSSGLAGPSYEQYF. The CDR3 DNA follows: TGCGCCAGCAGCTCCGGACTAGCGGGACCCTCCTACGAGCAGTACTTC.